Below, 6 T cell receptor beta chains from the same sample are listed, as sequenced in a study of shared clonotypes between healthy human individuals. Profiled with immunoSEQ multiplex PCR; TCRdb holds only in-frame clones, not every one. The sample contains about 2.2 million clones, around 93% of which appear only once. Terminally differentiated effector memory CD45RA+ cells were excluded by CCR7 positive selection of CD45RO-negative cells. Sequencing was carried out using naive CD8+ T cells from PBMCs. The receptors derive from a man in his late teens or twenties in good health. Some clones in this sample may be carry-over from other donors' samples.

The J gene is TRBJ2-7, the V gene TRBV5-4, with 8 positions matching TRBD1. CDR1 and CDR2 from the germline V gene are SGHNT and YYREEE (reference sequence). V lost 1 base and J lost 6; bases outside the gene matches: 6. The length of the CDR3 is 14 residues. The CDR3 DNA reads as TGTGCCAGCAGCTTGCTACAGACAGGGGTCGAGCAGTACTTC. Protein product: CASSLLQTGVEQYF. The full variable domain, rest sourced from reference TRBV5-4 and TRBJ2-7, is ETGVTQSPTHLIKTRGQQVTLRCSSQSGHNTVSWYQQALGQGPQFIFQYYREEENGRGNFPPRFSGLQFPNYSSELNVNALELDDSALYLCASSLLQTGVEQYFGPGTRLTVT.

This clone appeared a single time. The sample contains more than one DNA sequence encoding this CDR3. J is TRBJ2-7 and V is TRBV10-3; TRBD2 might be the D (6 bases). V was cut by 3 bases and J by 2 bases, with 14 bases left in between. The germline gives CDR1 ENHRY, CDR2 SYGVKD. There are 15 residues in the CDR3. The CDR3: CAISDRDSSPYEQYF. The CDR3 nucleotides are TGTGCCATCAGTGACCGGGACTCCTCGCCCTACGAGCAGTACTTC.

The chain is built from TRBV11-3 and TRBJ2-1; 9 bases match TRBD2. Germline CDR1 reads SGHNT; CDR2 reads YENEEA. The V and J ends lost 5 bases and 7 bases, in that order; junction bases with no gene match: 15. The CDR3 is 17 residues long. The CDR3 here is CASSGRDIIAGANEQFF. As DNA, the CDR3 is TGTGCCAGCAGCGGTAGGGACATTATAGCGGGAGCGAATGAGCAGTTCTTC.

This clone was recorded once. Other DNA sequences from this sample encode an identical CDR3 as well. The chain recombines TRBV27 with TRBJ2-3, with D unresolved. Trimming took off 3 bases at V and 0 bases at J, with 4 bases between the two ends. The CDR3 runs to 13 residues. Germline assignment: CDR1 MNHEY and CDR2 SMNVEV (reference sequence). The CDR3 loop reads CASSFSSTDTQYF. CDR3 in DNA: TGTGCCAGCAGTTTCTCTAGCACAGATACGCAGTATTTT.

Remarks on this clone: At one boundary the junction diverges from the germline segment, which might be a read error. This rearrangement joins TRBV7-9 to TRBJ2-7; 12 bases line up with TRBD2. CDR1 SEHNR and CDR2 FQNEAQ come from the germline V gene (reference sequence). CDR3 length: 14 residues. This CDR3 reads CASSGLAGSPHLNF. The CDR3 coding sequence is TGTGCCAGCAGCGGACTAGCGGGATCCCCTCACTTAAACTTC.

J is TRBJ1-4 and V is TRBV4-3; D perhaps matches TRBD1 (5 bases). CDR1 is LGHNA, CDR2 YSLEER, per germline. The V and J ends lost 0 bases and 3 bases respectively, with 11 bases between them. CDR3 length equals 16 residues. The CDR3 sequence: CASSQEPGPPNEKLFF. The DNA of the CDR3 is TGCGCCAGCAGCCAAGAACCGGGACCGCCTAATGAAAAACTGTTTTTT.